A selection of T cell receptor beta chains follows, all from one sample in a study of T cell responses to AZD1222 COVID-19 vaccine. The data were produced by immunoSEQ multiplex PCR, yet TCRdb's version contains in-frame clones alone and is incomplete. The data show under 170,000 clones, about 92% seen once. Sequencing used peripheral blood, obtained 28 days after the second AZD1222 dose. The receptors were gathered from an adult who received the AZD1222 COVID-19 vaccine. The CDR3 runs from the conserved cysteine through the conserved F or W. A D gene is named only where the DNA matches it firmly. Clone size is not always given. Where it is, it says once, few, many or a class for expanded clones.

abundance | j_gene | d_gene | v_gene | CDR3aa | CDR3nt
NA | TRBJ2-7 | TRBD2 | TRBV5-1 | CASSWTSGTYEQYF | TGCGCCAGCAGCTGGACTAGCGGTACCTACGAGCAGTACTTC
NA | TRBJ1-1 | NA | TRBV15 | CATSRVAGRTEAFF | TGTGCCACCAGCAGAGTTGCGGGGAGGACTGAAGCTTTCTTT
NA | TRBJ2-2 | TRBD1 | TRBV28 | CASRGTVPNTGELFF | TGTGCCAGCAGGGGGACAGTTCCGAACACCGGGGAGCTGTTTTTT
NA | TRBJ2-2 | NA | TRBV12-1 | CASSFAAHILAGGINTGELFF | TGTGCCAGCAGCTTTGCGGCGCATATACTAGCGGGAGGGATAAACACCGGGGAGCTGTTTTTT
NA | TRBJ2-3 | NA | TRBV5-8 | CASSLGQSTDTQYF | TGTGCCAGCAGCCTCGGACAGAGCACAGATACGCAGTATTTT
NA | TRBJ2-1 | NA | TRBV9 | CASSVRQSSYNEQFF | TGTGCCAGCAGCGTAAGGCAGAGCTCCTACAATGAGCAGTTCTTC
NA | TRBJ2-5 | NA | TRBV15 | CATSLVATETQYF | TGTGCCACCAGCCTAGTCGCCACGGAGACCCAGTACTTC
once | TRBJ2-3 | NA | TRBV5-4 | CASSLPSLDTQYF | TGTGCCAGCAGCTTGCCTAGTTTGGATACGCAGTATTTT
NA | TRBJ1-5 | NA | TRBV6-5 | CASRYWDQPQHF | TGTGCCAGCAGATACTGGGATCAGCCCCAGCATTTT
NA | TRBJ1-5 | NA | TRBV27 | CASSSSGSNQPQHF | TGTGCCAGCAGTTCGTCAGGGAGCAATCAGCCCCAGCATTTT
NA | TRBJ2-7 | NA | TRBV7-9 | CASSLAEGSSYEQYF | TGTGCCAGCAGCTTAGCGGAGGGTTCCTCCTACGAGCAGTACTTC
NA | TRBJ1-2 | NA | TRBV10-3 | CAISAGPSNYGYTF | TGTGCCATCAGTGCCGGACCGTCTAACTATGGCTACACCTTC
once | TRBJ2-7 | TRBD1 | TRBV6-5 | CASTDSPGQAYEQYF | TGTGCCAGCACCGATTCCCCCGGACAGGCCTACGAGCAGTACTTC
NA | TRBJ1-1 | NA | TRBV29-1 | CSYLTANTEAFF | TGCAGCTATTTGACGGCGAACACTGAAGCTTTCTTT
NA | TRBJ2-2 | NA | TRBV24-1 | CATSDLTRSNTGELFF | TGTGCCACCAGTGATTTGACCAGATCGAACACCGGGGAGCTGTTTTTT
few | TRBJ1-1 | TRBD1 | TRBV28 | CATQQGLGTEAFF | TGTGCCACTCAACAGGGGCTTGGCACTGAAGCTTTCTTT
NA | TRBJ1-1 | TRBD1 | TRBV19 | CASSRGTGNTEAFF | TGTGCCAGTAGCAGGGGGACAGGGAACACTGAAGCTTTCTTT
NA | TRBJ1-1 | NA | TRBV9 | CASSVGRLGTTEAFF | TGTGCCAGCAGCGTAGGGAGGTTGGGGACCACTGAAGCTTTCTTT
NA | TRBJ2-2 | NA | TRBV19 | CASRIEHSGELFF | TGTGCCAGTAGAATCGAGCATTCCGGGGAGCTGTTTTTT
NA | TRBJ1-5 | NA | TRBV2 | CASVSGSGNQPQHF | TGTGCCAGCGTTTCAGGGTCGGGCAATCAGCCCCAGCATTTT
NA | TRBJ1-5 | TRBD1 | TRBV28 | CASSIDREDQPQHF | TGTGCCAGCAGTATAGACAGGGAGGATCAGCCCCAGCATTTT
NA | TRBJ1-1 | NA | TRBV28 | CASRNTEAFF | TGTGCCAGCAGGAACACTGAAGCTTTCTTT
NA | TRBJ2-4 | TRBD2 | TRBV10-3 | CAISRTSGRFGNIQYF | TGTGCCATCAGTCGGACTAGCGGGAGGTTCGGAAACATTCAGTACTTC
NA | TRBJ2-2 | TRBD1 | TRBV11-3 | CASSLDRTGELFF | TGTGCCAGCAGCCTGGACAGGACCGGGGAGCTGTTTTTT
NA | TRBJ1-2 | NA | TRBV5-5 | CASSSIPRGRRDGYTF | TGTGCCAGCAGCTCAATCCCTCGGGGGCGCCGGGATGGCTACACCTTC
NA | TRBJ1-5 | NA | TRBV19 | CASRKNQLNQPQHF | TGTGCCAGTAGAAAGAATCAACTCAATCAGCCCCAGCATTTT
NA | TRBJ2-2 | NA | TRBV7-6 | CASSSRGRETGELFF | TGTGCCAGCAGCTCCAGGGGCAGGGAAACCGGGGAGCTGTTTTTT
few | TRBJ2-5 | NA | TRBV24-1 | CATSDGSDSQETQYF | TGTGCCACCAGTGATGGGTCGGACAGTCAAGAGACCCAGTACTTC
NA | TRBJ2-3 | TRBD2 | TRBV12-5 | CASGLGSGRGTDTQYF | TGTGCTAGTGGTTTGGGTAGCGGGAGGGGCACAGATACGCAGTATTTT
NA | TRBJ1-2 | TRBD1 | TRBV28 | CASSLSATGDLYGYTF | TGTGCCAGCAGTTTAAGCGCGACAGGGGACCTCTATGGCTACACCTTC
NA | TRBJ1-3 | NA | TRBV5-1 | CASSPLPAGAGNTIYF | TGCGCCAGCAGCCCACTCCCAGCGGGTGCTGGAAACACCATATATTTT